Listed here are 15 T cell receptor beta chains from one sample, sequenced in a study of CD4 T cells in relation to SARS-CoV-2 and coronaviruses. Unexposed donor CD4+ T cells date from about 2011-2019, before the COVID-19 pandemic. Using immunoSEQ multiplex PCR, the repertoire was profiled, and TCRdb retains in-frame clones only, with some absent. This sample has roughly 71,000 clones, with more than 75% found just once. The sample was memory CD4+ T cells from PBMCs. These receptors came from a human donor in good health.

The chain couples TRBV28 to TRBJ2-2; D call uncertain. V shed 5 bases and J shed 3 bases, with 7 bases lying between them. The CDR3 consists of 13 residues. The germline CDR1 and CDR2 sequences are MDHEN and SYDVKM. The CDR3 loop is CASSPQDTGELFF. The CDR3 nucleotides are TGTGCCAGCAGTCCCCAGGACACCGGGGAGCTGTTTTTT.

The chain is built from TRBV5-1 and TRBJ2-3, with D possibly being TRBD2 (5 bases). Germline V gene lookup returns CDR1 SGHRS and CDR2 YFSETQ. V lost 3 bases, J lost 6 bases, and 11 bases lay in between. This CDR3 is built from 13 residues. The DNA for the CDR3 is TGCGCCAGCAGCTCCGGAGGCAGGGATACGCAGTATTTT. It translates to CASSSGGRDTQYF.

The V and J genes are TRBV19 and TRBJ1-5, with a tentative D call TRBD1 (5 bases). This CDR3 spans 13 amino acids. CDR1 is LNHDA and CDR2 is SQIVND in the germline V gene (reference sequence). V was clipped by 6 bases and J by 6 bases, with 12 bases between them. The chain's CDR3 is CASRDRGTQPQHF. The CDR3 DNA sequence: TGTGCCAGTAGGGACCGGGGCACTCAGCCCCAGCATTTT.

The chain has TRBV5-1 and TRBJ1-6; unclear D gene. The CDR3 is made up of 16 amino acids. Germline V gives CDR1 SGHRS, CDR2 YFSETQ. The V end lost 6 bases, the J end lost 0 bases, and 13 bases lay between the germline ends. The CDR3 nucleotides read TGCGCCAGCAAGCAAGCCTACGGCTCCTATAATTCACCCCTCCACTTT. Translation gives CASKQAYGSYNSPLHF.

The rearrangement joins TRBV19 to TRBJ2-5, with TRBD2 identical over 11 bases. After removal of 5 bases from V and 4 bases from J, the junction contained 6 bases not matched to a gene. The CDR3 contains 15 residues. The germline V gene encodes CDR1 LNHDA and CDR2 SQIVND (reference sequence). Here the CDR3 reads CASSALAGGPETQYF. The CDR3 DNA follows: TGTGCCAGTAGTGCCTTAGCGGGGGGGCCAGAGACCCAGTACTTC. The full variable domain, in which reference TRBV19 and TRBJ2-5 provide the parts outside the CDR3, is DGGITQSPKYLFRKEGQNVTLSCEQNLNHDAMYWYRQDPGQGLRLIYYSQIVNDFQKGDIAEGYSVSREKKESFPLTVTSAQKNPTAFYLCASSALAGGPETQYFGPGTRLLVL.

The chain links TRBV7-9 to TRBJ2-5; 12 positions match TRBD2. This CDR3 spans 15 amino acids. CDR1 and CDR2 (germline): SEHNR, FQNEAQ (reference sequence). Unmatched junction bases numbered 6, after V lost 5 bases and J lost 5 bases. The CDR3 sequence: CASSLRLAGVETQYF. The CDR3 region has the DNA TGTGCCAGCAGCCTCCGACTAGCGGGGGTTGAGACCCAGTACTTC.

The chain links TRBV11-2 to TRBJ1-5, with TRBD1 as a possible D gene (5 bases). Germline assignment: CDR1 SGHAT and CDR2 FQNNGV. The CDR3 is 15 residues long. The germline V and J ends were trimmed by 1 base and 6 bases, with 13 bases remaining between them. In nucleotides, the CDR3 is TGTGCCAGCAGCTTAGGAGGGAGGGGAGGTCAGCCCCAGCATTTT. This encodes CASSLGGRGGQPQHF.

V and J are TRBV4-2 and TRBJ2-1; TRBD2 matches at 11 bases. Looked up from germline, CDR1 is LGHNA and CDR2 is YNFKEQ. CDR3 length: 18 amino acids. V dropped 3 bases and J dropped 7; count of bases not matched to a gene: 14. The CDR3 nucleotides are TGTGCCAGCAGCCAGGAAGGGACTAGCGGCCATCGACCGAATGAGCAGTTCTTC. Translation: CASSQEGTSGHRPNEQFF.

This sequence joins TRBV19 and TRBJ1-2, with 7 bases aligning to TRBD1. CDR3 size: 15 residues. The germline V gene encodes CDR1 LNHDA and CDR2 SQIVND (reference sequence). Unmatched junction bases numbered 6, after V lost 1 base and J lost 4 bases. In nucleotides, the CDR3 is TGTGCCAGTAGTATAGTCCCAGGGGGGGCCTATGGCTACACCTTC. It is translated as CASSIVPGGAYGYTF.

The V and J genes are TRBV28 and TRBJ2-1; 7 bases match TRBD2. V gave up 4 bases and J gave up 2 bases; unmatched junction bases: 14. The CDR3 is 18 residues long. From germline, CDR1 is MDHEN and CDR2 SYDVKM. DNA for the CDR3: TGTGCCAGCAGTTCCTTATATCCCCTGAGCGGGACCTACAATGAGCAGTTCTTC. It is translated as CASSSLYPLSGTYNEQFF.

The CDR3, as DNA: TGTGCTAGTGGCCTGGGAGCGGGAGTGGCAGATACGCAGTATTTT. Translated: CASGLGAGVADTQYF. This rearrangement joins TRBV12-5 to TRBJ2-3; 8 bases align to TRBD2. Per the germline V gene, CDR1 is LGHNT and CDR2 is FRNRAP. The length of the CDR3 is 15 residues. Losses at the gene ends were 6 bases for V and 4 bases for J; bases not matched to a gene: 9.

V and J are TRBV9 and TRBJ2-5; 12 bases match TRBD2. J gave up 5 bases and V 3 bases, and 8 bases lay outside the gene matches. Germline loops: CDR1 SGDLS, CDR2 YYNGEE. The CDR3 is made up of 16 amino acids. CDR3 region: CASSEGGLAGFETQYF. CDR3 in DNA: TGTGCCAGCAGCGAGGGCGGACTAGCGGGGTTTGAGACCCAGTACTTC.

V and J are TRBV2 and TRBJ1-5, with a tentative D call TRBD1 (6 bases). Trimming took off 7 bases at V and 5 bases at J, with 12 bases between the two ends. The CDR3 totals 13 residues. Germline values: CDR1 SNHLY, CDR2 FYNNEI. CDR3 amino acids: CASTGAEDQPQHF. CDR3 in DNA: TGTGCCAGCACAGGGGCCGAAGATCAGCCCCAGCATTTT.

The chain joins TRBV3-1 (or the pseudogene TRBV3-2) to TRBJ2-3, with D perhaps TRBD2 (5 bases). V gave up 2 bases and J gave up 2 bases, with 11 bases separating them. The CDR3 runs to 15 residues. Per the germline V gene, CDR1 is LGHDT and CDR2 is YNNKEL (reference sequence). The CDR3, as DNA: TGTGCCAGCAGCCAATGGGGAGACCTCACAGATACGCAGTATTTT. Its protein is CASSQWGDLTDTQYF.

The chain is built from TRBV19 and TRBJ1-3, with 9 bases fitting TRBD1. Trimming took 6 bases from V and 4 from J; bases not matched to a gene: 7. The CDR3 contains 15 residues. Per the germline V gene, CDR1 is LNHDA and CDR2 is SQIVND (reference sequence). CDR3 in amino acids: CASRPQGASGNTIYF. The CDR3 DNA reads as TGTGCCAGTAGGCCACAGGGGGCTTCAGGAAACACCATATATTTT.